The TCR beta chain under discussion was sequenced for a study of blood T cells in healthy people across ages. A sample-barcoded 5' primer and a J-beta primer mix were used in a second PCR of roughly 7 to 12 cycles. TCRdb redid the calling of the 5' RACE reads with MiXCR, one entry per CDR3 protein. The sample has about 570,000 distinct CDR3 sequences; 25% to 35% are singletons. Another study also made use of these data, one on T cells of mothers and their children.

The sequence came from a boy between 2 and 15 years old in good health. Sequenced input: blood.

CDR3 DNA sequence: TGTGCCAGCAGCCCTCGGACCAACGCAGATACGCAGTATTTT. Residues: CASSPRTNADTQYF. This chain links TRBV11-1 with TRBJ2-3, with D unresolved. The CDR3 sequence is 14 residues long. V lost 5 bases and J 4 bases, leaving 13 bases between the germline ends. From germline, CDR1 is SGHAT and CDR2 FQDESV (reference sequence).